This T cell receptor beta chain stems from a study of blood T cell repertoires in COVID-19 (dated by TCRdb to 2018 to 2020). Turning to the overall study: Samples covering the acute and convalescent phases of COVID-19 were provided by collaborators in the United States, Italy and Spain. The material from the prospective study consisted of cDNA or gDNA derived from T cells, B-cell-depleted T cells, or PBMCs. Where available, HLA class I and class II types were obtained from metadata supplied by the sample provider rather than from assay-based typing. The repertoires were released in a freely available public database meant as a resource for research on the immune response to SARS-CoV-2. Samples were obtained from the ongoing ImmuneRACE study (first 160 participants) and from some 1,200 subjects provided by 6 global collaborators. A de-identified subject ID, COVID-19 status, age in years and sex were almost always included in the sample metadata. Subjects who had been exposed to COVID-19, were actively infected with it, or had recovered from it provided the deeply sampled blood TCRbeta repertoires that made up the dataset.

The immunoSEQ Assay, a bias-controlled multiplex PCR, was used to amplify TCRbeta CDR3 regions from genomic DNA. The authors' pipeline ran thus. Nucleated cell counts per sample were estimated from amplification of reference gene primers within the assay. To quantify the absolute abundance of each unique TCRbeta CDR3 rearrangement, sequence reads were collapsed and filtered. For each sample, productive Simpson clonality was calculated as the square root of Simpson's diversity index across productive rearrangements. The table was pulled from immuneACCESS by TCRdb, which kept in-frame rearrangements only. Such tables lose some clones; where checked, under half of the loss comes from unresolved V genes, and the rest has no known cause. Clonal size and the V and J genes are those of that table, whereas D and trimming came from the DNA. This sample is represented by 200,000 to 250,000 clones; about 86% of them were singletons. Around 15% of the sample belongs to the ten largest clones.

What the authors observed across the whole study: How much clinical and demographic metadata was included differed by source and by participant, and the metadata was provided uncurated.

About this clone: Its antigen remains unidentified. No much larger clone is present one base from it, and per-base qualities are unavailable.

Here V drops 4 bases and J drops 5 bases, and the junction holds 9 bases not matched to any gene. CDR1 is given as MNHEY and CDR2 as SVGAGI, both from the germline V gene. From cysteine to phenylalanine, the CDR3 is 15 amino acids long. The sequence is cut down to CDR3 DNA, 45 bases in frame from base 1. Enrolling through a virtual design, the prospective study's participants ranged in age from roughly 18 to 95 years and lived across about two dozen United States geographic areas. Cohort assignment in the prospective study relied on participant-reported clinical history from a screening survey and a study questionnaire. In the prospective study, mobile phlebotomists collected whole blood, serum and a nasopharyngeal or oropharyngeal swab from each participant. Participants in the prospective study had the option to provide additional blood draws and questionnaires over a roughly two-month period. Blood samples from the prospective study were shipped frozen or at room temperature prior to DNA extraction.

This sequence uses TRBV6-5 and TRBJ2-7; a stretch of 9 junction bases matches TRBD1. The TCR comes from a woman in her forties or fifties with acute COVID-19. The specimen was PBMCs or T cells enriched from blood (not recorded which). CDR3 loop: CASSLTGTGKDEQYF. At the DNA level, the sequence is TGTGCCAGCAGTTTAACCGGGACAGGGAAGGACGAGCAGTACTTC.